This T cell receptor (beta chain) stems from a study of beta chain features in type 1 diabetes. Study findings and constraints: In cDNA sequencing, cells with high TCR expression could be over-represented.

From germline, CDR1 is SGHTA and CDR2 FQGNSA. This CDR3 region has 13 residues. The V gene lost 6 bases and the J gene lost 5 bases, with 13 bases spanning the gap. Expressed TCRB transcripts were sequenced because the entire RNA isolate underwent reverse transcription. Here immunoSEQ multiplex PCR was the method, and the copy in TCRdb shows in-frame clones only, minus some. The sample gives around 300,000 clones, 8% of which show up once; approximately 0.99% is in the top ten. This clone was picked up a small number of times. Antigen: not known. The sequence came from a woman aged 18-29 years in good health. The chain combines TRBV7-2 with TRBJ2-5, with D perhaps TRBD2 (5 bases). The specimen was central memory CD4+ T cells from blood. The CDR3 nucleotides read TGTGCCAGCAGTACCGGGAACAAGGAGACCCAGTACTTC. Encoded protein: CASSTGNKETQYF.